Listed below are T cell receptor beta chains from one sample, sequenced in a study of blood T cell repertoires in COVID-19. The method was immunoSEQ multiplex PCR; TCRdb's version includes in-frame clones alone and lacks a portion of them. Here the sample spans roughly 140,000 clones, 75% to 90% being singletons. Material for sequencing was PBMCs or T cells enriched from blood (not recorded which). These receptors all stem from a man aged 50-59 years in a cohort exposed to, infected with or recovered from COVID-19 (not recorded which). Each CDR3 is given with its conserved first and last residue. Each record gives: V gene, clone size, D gene, J gene, CDR3 DNA, CDR3 protein. The D gene is left open where the match is weak. The size of a clone is reported for some rows only, either as once, few or many, or as a class for expanded clones.

v_gene: TRBV2; abundance: -; d_gene: -; j_gene: TRBJ1-3; CDR3nt: TGTGCCAGCAGTGAAGAGGGGAACGGAAACACCATATATTTT; CDR3aa: CASSEEGNGNTIYF
v_gene: TRBV9; abundance: -; d_gene: -; j_gene: TRBJ2-2; CDR3nt: TGTGCCAGCAGCGTAGGACGGGGGGCAGTTGCGACCGGGGAGCTGTTTTTT; CDR3aa: CASSVGRGAVATGELFF
v_gene: TRBV4-3; abundance: -; d_gene: -; j_gene: TRBJ1-3; CDR3nt: TGCGCCAGCTCCTCTGGGGGGGGCTCTGGAAACACCATATATTTT; CDR3aa: CASSSGGGSGNTIYF
v_gene: TRBV6-2/TRBV6-3; abundance: -; d_gene: TRBD2; j_gene: TRBJ2-3; CDR3nt: TGTGCCAGCAGTACCCTATGGACTAGCGGGAGTGCAGATACGCAGTATTTT; CDR3aa: CASSTLWTSGSADTQYF
v_gene: TRBV7-2; abundance: -; d_gene: -; j_gene: TRBJ1-5; CDR3nt: TGTGCCAGCGGGGACTTCAATCAGCCCCAGCATTTT; CDR3aa: CASGDFNQPQHF
v_gene: TRBV28; abundance: -; d_gene: TRBD1; j_gene: TRBJ1-4; CDR3nt: TGTGCCAGCAGGACAACAGGGGACACTAGAAATCATGAAAAACTGTTTTTT; CDR3aa: CASRTTGDTRNHEKLFF
v_gene: TRBV7-8; abundance: -; d_gene: TRBD1; j_gene: TRBJ1-6; CDR3nt: TGTGCCAGCAGCCTCCGAGGGGGACAGGGCGGATCACCCCTCCACTTT; CDR3aa: CASSLRGGQGGSPLHF
v_gene: TRBV24-1; abundance: -; d_gene: -; j_gene: TRBJ2-5; CDR3nt: TGTGCCACCAGTGCCCCAGGGGAGACCCAGTACTTC; CDR3aa: CATSAPGETQYF
v_gene: TRBV18; abundance: once; d_gene: -; j_gene: TRBJ1-2; CDR3nt: TGTGCCAGCTCACCAAACCCAACGGGGGGCTATGGCTACACCTTC; CDR3aa: CASSPNPTGGYGYTF
v_gene: TRBV7-6; abundance: -; d_gene: TRBD2; j_gene: TRBJ2-1; CDR3nt: TGTGCCAGCAGCTTAGTAACTAGCGGGGAATACAATGAGCAGTTCTTC; CDR3aa: CASSLVTSGEYNEQFF
v_gene: TRBV4-1; abundance: -; d_gene: TRBD1; j_gene: TRBJ2-5; CDR3nt: TGCGCCAGCAGCCAAGAGGGCGGACAGGTCTTTCAAGAGACCCAGTACTTC; CDR3aa: CASSQEGGQVFQETQYF
v_gene: TRBV10-3; abundance: -; d_gene: -; j_gene: TRBJ2-3; CDR3nt: TGTGCCATCAGTGAGGTGACGGGGAACAAAGATACGCAGTATTTT; CDR3aa: CAISEVTGNKDTQYF
v_gene: TRBV27; abundance: few; d_gene: -; j_gene: TRBJ2-7; CDR3nt: TGTGCCAGCAGTTTTCAACCCCTGCGCTCCTACGAGCAGTACTTC; CDR3aa: CASSFQPLRSYEQYF
v_gene: TRBV19; abundance: -; d_gene: -; j_gene: TRBJ1-1; CDR3nt: TGTGCCAGTAGTATACTTCCGGGGAACACTGAAGCTTTCTTT; CDR3aa: CASSILPGNTEAFF
v_gene: TRBV3-1/TRBV3-2; abundance: -; d_gene: -; j_gene: TRBJ2-1; CDR3nt: TGTGCCAGCAGCCAAGCCCGAGCCTCGGAGCGGTTCTTC; CDR3aa: CASSQARASERFF
v_gene: TRBV27; abundance: -; d_gene: -; j_gene: TRBJ2-2; CDR3nt: TGTGCCAGCAGTTTCCCCCTGGGGGAGCTGTTTTTT; CDR3aa: CASSFPLGELFF
v_gene: TRBV9; abundance: -; d_gene: -; j_gene: TRBJ2-5; CDR3nt: TGTGCCAGCAGCGTAGTCGCAGGGTTTGGAGAGACCCAGTACTTC; CDR3aa: CASSVVAGFGETQYF
v_gene: TRBV29-1; abundance: -; d_gene: -; j_gene: TRBJ2-7; CDR3nt: TGCAGCGTTGTGGAGCAGTTAGTGGGTGGCGAGCAGTACTTC; CDR3aa: CSVVEQLVGGEQYF
v_gene: TRBV12-3/TRBV12-4; abundance: -; d_gene: -; j_gene: TRBJ2-5; CDR3nt: TGTGCCAGCAGTTTCGGACTTGAAGAGACCCAGTACTTC; CDR3aa: CASSFGLEETQYF
v_gene: TRBV5-1; abundance: -; d_gene: TRBD2; j_gene: TRBJ2-2; CDR3nt: TGCGCCAGCAGCTTGAGAACTAGCGACACCGGGGAGCTGTTTTTT; CDR3aa: CASSLRTSDTGELFF
v_gene: TRBV19; abundance: -; d_gene: -; j_gene: TRBJ2-5; CDR3nt: TGTGCCAGTAGTAATGACGGGGGTCGGGAGACCCAGTACTTC; CDR3aa: CASSNDGGRETQYF
v_gene: TRBV3-1/TRBV3-2; abundance: -; d_gene: TRBD1; j_gene: TRBJ1-1; CDR3nt: TGTGCCAGCAGCCAATTGACAGGGGAGGTCACTGAAGCTTTCTTT; CDR3aa: CASSQLTGEVTEAFF
v_gene: TRBV19; abundance: -; d_gene: TRBD1; j_gene: TRBJ1-2; CDR3nt: TGTGCCAGTAGCCCAACCCTGACAGGGGTTGGGTATGGCTACACCTTC; CDR3aa: CASSPTLTGVGYGYTF
v_gene: TRBV5-1; abundance: -; d_gene: TRBD2; j_gene: TRBJ2-2; CDR3nt: TGCGCCAGCAGCAATAGCGGGGGGAACACCGGGGAGCTGTTTTTT; CDR3aa: CASSNSGGNTGELFF
v_gene: TRBV27; abundance: -; d_gene: TRBD1; j_gene: TRBJ1-1; CDR3nt: TGTGCCAGCAGAGGGACAGGATCTAACACTGAAGCTTTCTTT; CDR3aa: CASRGTGSNTEAFF
v_gene: TRBV2; abundance: -; d_gene: -; j_gene: TRBJ2-2; CDR3nt: TGTGCCAGCAATGGGCAGGGGACCGGGGAGCTGTTTTTT; CDR3aa: CASNGQGTGELFF
v_gene: TRBV7-3; abundance: -; d_gene: -; j_gene: TRBJ2-3; CDR3nt: TGTGCCAGCAGCCAGACCGGGAGTAGGTCAGATACGCAGTATTTT; CDR3aa: CASSQTGSRSDTQYF
v_gene: TRBV2; abundance: -; d_gene: TRBD1; j_gene: TRBJ1-4; CDR3nt: TGTGCCAGCAGTGCACAAGGGACAGGGAATGAAAAACTGTTTTTT; CDR3aa: CASSAQGTGNEKLFF
v_gene: TRBV5-1; abundance: few; d_gene: -; j_gene: TRBJ1-1; CDR3nt: TGCGCCAGCAGCTTGGCTCGGAACACTGAAGCTTTCTTT; CDR3aa: CASSLARNTEAFF
v_gene: TRBV30; abundance: -; d_gene: -; j_gene: TRBJ1-2; CDR3nt: TGTGCCTGGGAGATTACAGGGCTCTACACCTTC; CDR3aa: CAWEITGLYTF
v_gene: TRBV10-3; abundance: -; d_gene: -; j_gene: TRBJ1-5; CDR3nt: TGTGCCATCAGTCACGGGGGGGAGGGCAATCAGCCCCAGCATTTT; CDR3aa: CAISHGGEGNQPQHF
v_gene: TRBV2; abundance: -; d_gene: TRBD1; j_gene: TRBJ1-4; CDR3nt: TGTGCCAGTAGTTCCAGGGGGCGTATTAATGAAAAACTGTTTTTT; CDR3aa: CASSSRGRINEKLFF
v_gene: TRBV7-9; abundance: -; d_gene: -; j_gene: TRBJ2-7; CDR3nt: TGTGCCAGCAGCTTAGGCAGGGGAAGGGACGAGCAGTACTTC; CDR3aa: CASSLGRGRDEQYF
v_gene: TRBV4-2; abundance: -; d_gene: -; j_gene: TRBJ2-7; CDR3nt: TGTGCCAGCAGCCAAGGTGGGCACGAGCAGTACTTC; CDR3aa: CASSQGGHEQYF
v_gene: TRBV5-3; abundance: few; d_gene: -; j_gene: TRBJ2-3; CDR3nt: TGTGCCAGAAGCTTGCTTACGCAGTATTTT; CDR3aa: CARSLLTQYF